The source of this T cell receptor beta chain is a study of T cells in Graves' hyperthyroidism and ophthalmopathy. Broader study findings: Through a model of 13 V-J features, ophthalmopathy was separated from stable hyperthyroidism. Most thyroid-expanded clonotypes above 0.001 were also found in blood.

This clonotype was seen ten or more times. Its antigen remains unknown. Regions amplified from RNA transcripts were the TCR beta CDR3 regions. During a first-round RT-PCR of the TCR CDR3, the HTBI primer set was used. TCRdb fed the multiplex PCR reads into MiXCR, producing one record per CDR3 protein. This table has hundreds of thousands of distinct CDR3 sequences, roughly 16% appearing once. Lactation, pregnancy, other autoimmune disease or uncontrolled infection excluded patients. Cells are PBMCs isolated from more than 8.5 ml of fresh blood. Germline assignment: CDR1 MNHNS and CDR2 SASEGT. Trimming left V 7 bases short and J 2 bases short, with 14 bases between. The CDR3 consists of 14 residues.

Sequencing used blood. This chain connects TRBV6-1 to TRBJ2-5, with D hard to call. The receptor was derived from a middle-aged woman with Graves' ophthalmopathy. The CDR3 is CASIQHWSQETQYF. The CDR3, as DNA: TGTGCCAGCATCCAGCACTGGTCACAAGAGACCCAGTACTTC.